A selection of T cell receptor beta chains follows, all from one sample in a study of T cell repertoires in cytomegalovirus infection. TCRdb re-called the reads with MiXCR, one entry per CDR3 protein. The sample lists about 150,000 distinct CDR3 sequences; 20% to 25% were seen once. Specimen: PBMCs. The receptors stem from a human donor in good health (CMV status not recorded). Some clones in this sample may be carry-over from other donors' samples. The CDR3 runs from the conserved cysteine through the conserved F or W.

TRBV6-6	TRBJ2-7	CASTDGGEQYF
TRBV5-1	TRBJ1-2	CASSLDYTGGYTF
TRBV11-2	TRBJ2-7	CASSLDLGTSFYEQYF
TRBV28	TRBJ1-4	CASSLAGTGDEKLFF
TRBV6-5	TRBJ1-5	CASSYWGEGYQPQHF
TRBV10-3	TRBJ2-1	CAISERYGNEQFF
TRBV7-9	TRBJ1-5	CASSLGIQGWDQPQHF
TRBV7-3	TRBJ2-1	CASSFTSGPYNEQFF
TRBV28	TRBJ2-5	CASSYATGTRKETQYF
TRBV6-2/TRBV6-3	TRBJ2-1	CASSQTSLSEQFF
TRBV10-3	TRBJ2-1	CAISESGTYNEQFF
TRBV28	TRBJ2-2	CASRRGETYTGELFF
TRBV29-1	TRBJ1-2	CSVEETGTYGYTF
TRBV19	TRBJ2-5	CASSMGGLLQETQYF
TRBV6-2/TRBV6-3	TRBJ1-1	CASSYFPGDTEAFF
TRBV7-6	TRBJ1-2	CASSLRQTGDGYTF
TRBV7-6	TRBJ2-5	CASSMKDRGRGAQYF
TRBV7-6	TRBJ2-1	CASSLRGPIYNEQFF
TRBV28	TRBJ1-6	CASRDRDGFNSPLHF
TRBV28	TRBJ1-1	CASRDGEAFF
TRBV7-6	TRBJ1-2	CASSPGRGYTF
TRBV7-8	TRBJ2-5	CASSLDETQYF
TRBV7-2	TRBJ1-6	CASRQQGGVYNSPLHF
TRBV10-3	TRBJ1-1	CAIRDQDSGGEAFF
TRBV27	TRBJ2-1	CASSYGTGLYNEQFF
TRBV7-2	TRBJ2-7	CASSLVAGEHYEQYF
TRBV4-3	TRBJ2-1	CASSQDRGTSEQFF